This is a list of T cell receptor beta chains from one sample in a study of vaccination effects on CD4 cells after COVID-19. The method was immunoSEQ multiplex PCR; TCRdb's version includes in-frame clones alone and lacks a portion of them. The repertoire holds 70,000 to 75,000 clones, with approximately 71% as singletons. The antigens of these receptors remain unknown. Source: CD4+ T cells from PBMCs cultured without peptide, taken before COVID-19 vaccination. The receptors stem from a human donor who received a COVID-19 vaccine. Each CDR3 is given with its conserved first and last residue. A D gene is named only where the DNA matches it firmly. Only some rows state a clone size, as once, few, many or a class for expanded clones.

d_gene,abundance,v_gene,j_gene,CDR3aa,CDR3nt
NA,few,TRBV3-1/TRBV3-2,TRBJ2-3,CASSLGRHTDTQYF,TGTGCCAGCAGCTTGGGACGGCACACAGATACGCAGTATTTT
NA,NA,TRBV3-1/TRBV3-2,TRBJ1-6,CASSRTGRNSPLHF,TGTGCCAGCAGCCGGACGGGGAGAAATTCACCCCTCCACTTT
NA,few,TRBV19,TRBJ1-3,CASRSDSGNTIYF,TGTGCCAGTAGAAGTGATTCTGGAAACACCATATATTTT
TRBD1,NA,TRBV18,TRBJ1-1,CASSPGTGRNTEAFF,TGTGCCAGCTCACCAGGGACAGGGAGGAACACTGAAGCTTTCTTT
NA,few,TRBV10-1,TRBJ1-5,CASSDTSGQPQHF,TGCGCCAGCAGTGATACCTCCGGGCAGCCCCAGCATTTT
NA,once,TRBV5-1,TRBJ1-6,CASSLEGSYNSPLHF,TGCGCCAGCAGCTTGGAAGGCTCCTATAATTCACCCCTCCACTTT
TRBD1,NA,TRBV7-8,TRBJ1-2,CASSLARTGGAYGYTF,TGTGCCAGCAGCTTAGCACGGACAGGGGGGGCCTATGGCTACACCTTC
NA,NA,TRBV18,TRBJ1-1,CAGATGQLSEAFF,TGTGCCGGGGCTACAGGTCAACTTTCTGAAGCTTTCTTT
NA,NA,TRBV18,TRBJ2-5,CASSPKRLGEETQYF,TGTGCCAGCTCACCTAAAAGACTAGGGGAAGAGACCCAGTACTTC
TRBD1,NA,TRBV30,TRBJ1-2,CAWSVFRTGIRYTF,TGTGCCTGGAGTGTCTTCAGGACAGGGATACGCTACACCTTC
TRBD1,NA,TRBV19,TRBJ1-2,CASSPRTGTNYGYTF,TGTGCCAGTAGTCCCCGGACAGGAACTAACTATGGCTACACCTTC
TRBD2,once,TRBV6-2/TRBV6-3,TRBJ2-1,CASSYGTSGGTSYNEQFF,TGTGCCAGCAGTTACGGGACTAGCGGGGGGACCTCCTACAATGAGCAGTTCTTC
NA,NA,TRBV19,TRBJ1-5,CASRTDGQPQHF,TGTGCCAGTAGAACGGACGGTCAGCCCCAGCATTTT
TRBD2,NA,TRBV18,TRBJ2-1,CASSTGLAGVNEQFF,TGTGCCAGCTCAACGGGACTAGCGGGTGTCAATGAGCAGTTCTTC
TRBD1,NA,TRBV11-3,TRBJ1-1,CASSSGTDYEAFF,TGTGCCAGCAGCTCCGGGACAGATTATGAAGCTTTCTTT
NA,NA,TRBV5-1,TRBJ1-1,CASSFWAEGNTEAFF,TGCGCCAGCAGCTTTTGGGCGGAAGGGAACACTGAAGCTTTCTTT
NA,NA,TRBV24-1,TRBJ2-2,CATSDFPGTNTGELFF,TGTGCCACCAGTGATTTCCCGGGCACAAACACCGGGGAGCTGTTTTTT
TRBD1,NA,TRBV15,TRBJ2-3,CATSRGSTGADTQYF,TGTGCCACCAGCAGGGGATCTACAGGGGCAGATACGCAGTATTTT
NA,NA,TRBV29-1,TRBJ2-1,CSVGDLLSYNEQFF,TGCAGCGTAGGGGACCTTCTCTCCTACAATGAGCAGTTCTTC
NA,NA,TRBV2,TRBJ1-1,CASTQDGITEAFF,TGTGCCAGCACCCAAGACGGGATCACTGAAGCTTTCTTT
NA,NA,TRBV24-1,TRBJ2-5,CATSDLNSLSLETQYF,TGTGCCACCAGTGATTTGAACAGTCTCTCCCTAGAGACCCAGTACTTC
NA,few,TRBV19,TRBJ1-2,CAISSGNYGYTF,TGTGCCATATCTTCAGGCAACTATGGCTACACCTTC
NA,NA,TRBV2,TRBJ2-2,CASSETNASGELFF,TGTGCCAGCAGTGAAACCAATGCCTCCGGGGAGCTGTTTTTT
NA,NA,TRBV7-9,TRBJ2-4,CASSQAGGSKNIQYF,TGTGCCAGCAGCCAGGCAGGGGGGAGCAAAAACATTCAGTACTTC
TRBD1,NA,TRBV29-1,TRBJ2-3,CSVTTGTGAVTDTQYF,TGCAGCGTCACAACCGGGACAGGGGCAGTCACAGATACGCAGTATTTT
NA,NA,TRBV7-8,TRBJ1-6,CASSLEWGSPLHF,TGTGCCAGCAGCTTAGAATGGGGTTCACCCCTCCACTTT
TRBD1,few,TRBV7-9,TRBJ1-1,CASSARQGVGTEAFF,TGTGCCAGCAGCGCCCGACAGGGGGTGGGCACTGAAGCTTTCTTT
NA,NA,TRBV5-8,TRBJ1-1,CALGWGYMNTEAFF,TGTGCCCTCGGTTGGGGTTACATGAACACTGAAGCTTTCTTT
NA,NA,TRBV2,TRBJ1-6,CASRPLSPSPLHF,TGTGCCAGCAGGCCTTTGTCCCCATCACCCCTCCACTTT
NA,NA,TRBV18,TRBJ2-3,CASSPSEVGTDTQYF,TGTGCCAGCTCTCCTAGCGAAGTAGGCACAGATACGCAGTATTTT
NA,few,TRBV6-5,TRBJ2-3,CASSYRATDTQYF,TGTGCCAGCAGTTACAGGGCCACAGATACGCAGTATTTT
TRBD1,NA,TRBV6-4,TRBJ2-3,CASSGTGANTDTQYF,TGTGCCAGCAGTGGGACAGGGGCCAACACAGATACGCAGTATTTT
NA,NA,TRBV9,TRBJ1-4,CASSIRGAGEKLFF,TGTGCCAGCAGCATCCGGGGGGCAGGTGAAAAACTGTTTTTT
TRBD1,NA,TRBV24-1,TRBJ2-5,CATSEPTGAPRETQYF,TGTGCCACCAGTGAACCTACAGGGGCACCTCGAGAGACCCAGTACTTC
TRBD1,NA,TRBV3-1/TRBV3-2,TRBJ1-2,CASSQAHRGYGYTF,TGTGCCAGCAGCCAAGCCCACAGGGGGTATGGCTACACCTTC
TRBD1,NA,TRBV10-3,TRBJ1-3,CAIREGQGSSGNTIYF,TGTGCCATCAGAGAGGGACAGGGCTCCTCTGGAAACACCATATATTTT
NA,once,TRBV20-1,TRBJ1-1,CSASPGSNEAFF,TGCAGTGCTAGTCCGGGTTCAAACGAAGCTTTCTTT
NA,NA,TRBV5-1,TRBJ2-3,CASRQERDTQYF,TGCGCCAGCAGACAGGAACGAGATACGCAGTATTTT
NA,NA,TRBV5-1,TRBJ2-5,CASSLLRGQETQYF,TGCGCCAGCAGCTTGTTACGGGGACAAGAGACCCAGTACTTC
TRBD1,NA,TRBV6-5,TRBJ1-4,CASSMGQRREKLFF,TGTGCCAGCAGTATGGGACAGCGCCGAGAAAAACTGTTTTTT
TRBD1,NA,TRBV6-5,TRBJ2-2,CASKKDRGDTGELFF,TGTGCCAGCAAAAAGGACAGGGGGGACACCGGGGAGCTGTTTTTT